These 24 T cell receptor beta chains were sequenced from one sample in a study of long-term antiretroviral therapy in people with HIV. The authors ran the immunoSEQ assay, v3.0, at survey level. Assay used: immunoSEQ multiplex PCR; TCRdb lists only in-frame clones, some missing. The table records 20,000 to 25,000 clones, approximately 91% of them present only once. The sample was unsorted PBMCs, taken 0.6 years after starting antiretroviral therapy. The source is a man aged 60 to 69 with HIV.

This clone was seen a handful of times. The chain carries TRBV2 and TRBJ2-7; 11 positions match TRBD1. This CDR3 region has 16 residues. V was pared by 5 bases and J by 8 bases, with 14 bases of the junction left unmatched. Germline V gene sequence: CDR1 SNHLY, CDR2 FYNNEI. The CDR3 here is CASSTPGQGVHTKQYF. The CDR3 DNA reads TGTGCCAGCAGTACCCCGGGACAGGGGGTTCATACGAAGCAGTACTTC. Filled out from reference TRBV2 and TRBJ2-7, the complete variable domain reads EPEVTQTPSHQVTQMGQEVILRCVPISNHLYFYWYRQILGQKVEFLVSFYNNEISEKSEIFDDQFSVERPDGSNFTLKIRSTKLEDSAMYFCASSTPGQGVHTKQYFGPGTRLTVT.

The CDR3 is CASSSLPSKRNTEAFF. DNA for the CDR3: TGTGCCAGCAGCTCCCTTCCCTCCAAGCGTAACACTGAAGCTTTCTTT. The V call is TRBV7-9, the J call TRBJ1-1; D unclear. This CDR3 comprises 16 residues. The germline V and J ends were trimmed by 4 bases and 2 bases, with 17 bases remaining between them. Germline V gene lookup returns CDR1 SEHNR and CDR2 FQNEAQ (reference sequence).

V gene TRBV2 combines with J gene TRBJ2-1, with 8 bases identical to TRBD1. Germline V gives CDR1 SNHLY, CDR2 FYNNEI. This CDR3 is built from 18 residues. Germline trimming cut 1 base from V and 4 bases from J; bases unmatched to any gene: 12. The CDR3 is CASSEGSPRQGSYNEQFF. DNA of the CDR3: TGTGCCAGCAGTGAAGGTTCCCCACGACAGGGGTCATACAATGAGCAGTTCTTC.

This clone came up once. J is TRBJ2-7 and V is TRBV6-5; possible D gene TRBD1, 6 bases. The CDR3 totals 16 residues. The germline V gene encodes CDR1 MNHEY and CDR2 SVGAGI. The ends were cut back, 0 bases at V and 1 base at J, with 13 bases in the middle. The CDR3 bases are TGTGCCAGCAGTTACTCCACAGGGTCAATATCCTACGAGCAGTACTTC. It encodes CASSYSTGSISYEQYF.

The chain has TRBV28 and TRBJ1-5; D not certain. This CDR3 comprises 15 residues. Germline V gives CDR1 MDHEN, CDR2 SYDVKM. V shed 2 bases and J shed 0 bases, with 8 bases lying between them. The CDR3 DNA follows: TGTGCCAGCAGTTTAGGAGGTTATAGCAATCAGCCCCAGCATTTT. It is translated as CASSLGGYSNQPQHF.

The V and J genes are TRBV5-1 and TRBJ1-2, with D tentatively TRBD1 (5 bases). With 3 bases removed from V and 2 bases from J, the gap between germline ends came to 11 bases. CDR1 and CDR2 (germline): SGHRS, YFSETQ. The CDR3 spans 14 residues. CDR3 protein: CASSWGTANYGYTF. CDR3 nucleotide sequence: TGCGCCAGCAGCTGGGGGACGGCCAACTATGGCTACACCTTC.

The CDR3 protein is CAWSVGGTYTDTQYF. The CDR3 DNA reads as TGTGCCTGGAGTGTAGGGGGGACGTACACAGATACGCAGTATTTT. V is TRBV30 and J is TRBJ2-3, with D possibly called TRBD1 or TRBD2 (6 bases each). V shed 0 bases and J shed 2 bases, with 12 bases lying between them. The CDR3 has 15 amino acids. CDR1 is GTSNPN and CDR2 is SVGIG in the germline V gene (reference sequence).

The chain links TRBV5-4 to TRBJ2-2; 9 nucleotides agree with TRBD2. V trimming: 0 bases; J trimming: 7 bases; junction bases outside the gene matches: 7. Germline V CDR1 and CDR2: SGHNT, YYREEE (reference sequence). This CDR3 has 16 amino acids. The CDR3, as DNA: TGTGCCAGCAGCTTGGTTGGCGGGAGGGCCATCGGGGAGCTGTTTTTT. This encodes CASSLVGGRAIGELFF.

V gene TRBV15 combines with J gene TRBJ1-3, with 7 bases fitting TRBD1. Looked up from germline, CDR1 is LNHNV and CDR2 is YYDKDF (reference sequence). The CDR3 has 13 amino acids. The CDR3 sequence: CATGTDVGNTIYF. The DNA for the CDR3 is TGTGCAACGGGGACAGATGTTGGAAACACCATATATTTT.

By sample share, this clone is medium-sized (0.01 to 0.1%). V usage is TRBV2 and J usage is TRBJ1-1; D is uncertain. The ends were cut back, 0 bases at V and 0 bases at J, with 8 bases in the middle. This CDR3 is built from 15 residues. Germline V CDR1 and CDR2: SNHLY, FYNNEI. CDR3 in amino acids: CASSEAGDLNTEAFF. The CDR3 nucleotides read TGTGCCAGCAGTGAAGCGGGAGATTTGAACACTGAAGCTTTCTTT.

This chain uses TRBV2 with TRBJ2-1; a possible D gene is TRBD2 (5 bases). The V gene lost 4 bases and the J gene lost 10 bases, with 14 bases spanning the gap. This CDR3 spans 13 amino acids. Per germline, CDR1 SNHLY and CDR2 FYNNEI. CDR3 DNA sequence: TGTGCCAGCAGTGGGGCCGGGTGGAGGGAGCAGTTCTTC. This encodes CASSGAGWREQFF.

V and J are TRBV15 and TRBJ2-7, with 8 bases fitting TRBD1. V gave up 1 base and J gave up 3 bases; unmatched junction bases: 8. From germline, CDR1 is LNHNV and CDR2 YYDKDF (reference sequence). CDR3 length: 16 residues. The CDR3 DNA reads as TGTGCCACCAGCAGAGGACAGGGGCTTGAGGGCTACGAGCAGTACTTC. Amino acid sequence: CATSRGQGLEGYEQYF.

The chain uses TRBV7-3 and TRBJ2-2; D might be TRBD1 or TRBD2, each matching 5 bases. CDR3 size: 14 residues. Germline V gene sequence: CDR1 SGHTA, CDR2 FQGTGA. Trimming shortened V by 2 bases and J by 11 bases, and 15 bases separated the two germline ends. CDR3 amino acids: CASSLAPGTFELFF. The DNA of the CDR3 is TGTGCCAGCAGCTTAGCTCCAGGGACCTTCGAGCTGTTTTTT.

The J gene is TRBJ2-2, the V gene TRBV27, with 7 bases aligning to TRBD1. Looked up from germline, CDR1 is MNHEY and CDR2 is SMNVEV (reference sequence). With 4 bases clipped from V and 8 bases from J, the junction kept 4 bases outside the gene matches. This CDR3 spans 13 amino acids. The CDR3 protein is CASSSGGVGELFF. The CDR3 region has the DNA TGTGCCAGCAGTTCAGGGGGTGTAGGGGAGCTGTTTTTT.

The chain has TRBV2 and TRBJ2-7; D is possibly TRBD2 (6 bases). V was trimmed by 8 bases and J by 4 bases, leaving 18 bases between them. The CDR3 is made up of 14 amino acids. Germline V gene sequence: CDR1 SNHLY, CDR2 FYNNEI. CDR3 in amino acids: CASRPGVGSYEQYF. The CDR3 DNA sequence: TGTGCCAGCCGTCCGGGGGTCGGGAGTTACGAGCAGTACTTC.

The genes are TRBV6-6 and TRBJ2-3; D is uncertain. V dropped 5 bases and J dropped 4 bases, with 7 bases sitting between them. Per the germline V gene, CDR1 is MNHNY and CDR2 is SVGAGI (reference sequence). This CDR3 contains 12 residues. The CDR3 reads CASSHSPDTQYF. The CDR3 region has the DNA TGTGCCAGCAGTCATTCCCCAGATACGCAGTATTTT.

The chain is built from TRBV5-8 and TRBJ2-1, with TRBD1 matching over 9 bases. The CDR3 totals 15 residues. The germline CDR1 and CDR2 sequences are SGHTS and YDEGEE. With V trimmed by 4 bases and J by 0 bases, 2 bases remained unmatched. CDR3 sequence reads: CASSVGQGSYNEQFF. CDR3 sequence (DNA): TGTGCCAGCAGCGTGGGACAGGGCTCCTACAATGAGCAGTTCTTC.

The chain carries TRBV7-3 and TRBJ2-7; 10 bases match TRBD1. The CDR3 contains 13 residues. Germline V gives CDR1 SGHTA, CDR2 FQGTGA. V lost 5 bases, J lost 7 bases, and 5 bases stayed unmatched. This CDR3 is CASSGTGAGEQYF. The DNA of the CDR3 is TGTGCCAGCAGCGGGACAGGGGCGGGGGAGCAGTACTTC. The whole variable domain, filled in from reference TRBV7-3 and TRBJ2-7, reads GAGVSQTPSNKVTEKGKYVELRCDPISGHTALYWYRQSLGQGPEFLIYFQGTGAADDSGLPNDRFFAVRPEGSVSTLKIQRTERGDSAVYLCASSGTGAGEQYFGPGTRLTVT.

The chain has TRBV2 and TRBJ2-7, with D uncertain. V was trimmed by 6 bases and J by 3 bases, leaving 12 bases between them. The CDR3 length is 13 residues. CDR1 is SNHLY and CDR2 is FYNNEI in the germline V gene. The CDR3 region is CASRFETDYEQYF. CDR3 in DNA: TGTGCCAGCAGATTCGAAACAGACTACGAGCAGTACTTC.

This chain connects TRBV9 to TRBJ2-3, with D possibly being TRBD2 (5 bases). Between the trimmed V and J ends, which lost 4 bases and 4 bases, there was a span of 13 bases. The CDR3 consists of 14 residues. Germline values: CDR1 SGDLS, CDR2 YYNGEE. The CDR3 loop reads CASSLRVRADTQYF. In DNA form, the CDR3 reads TGTGCCAGCAGCTTGCGGGTGAGAGCAGATACGCAGTATTTT.

The chain employs TRBV9 and TRBJ2-1, with 10 positions matching TRBD1. V gave up 1 base and J gave up 5 bases; unmatched junction bases: 3. CDR3 length: 15 residues. Per germline, CDR1 SGDLS and CDR2 YYNGEE. For the CDR3, the DNA is TGTGCCAGCAGCGTATGGGACAGGGGCAACAATGAGCAGTTCTTC. The encoded protein is CASSVWDRGNNEQFF.

As to this clone: Other DNA variants within this sample encode the same CDR3. J is TRBJ2-7 and V is TRBV27; D is perhaps TRBD2 (5 bases). The V and J ends lost 3 bases and 4 bases respectively, with 10 bases between them. Germline V gene lookup returns CDR1 MNHEY and CDR2 SMNVEV (reference sequence). The CDR3 sequence is 13 residues long. CDR3 protein: CASSFFRGYEQYF. CDR3 bases: TGTGCCAGCAGTTTTTTCCGGGGTTACGAGCAGTACTTC.

The chain uses TRBV9 and TRBJ1-1; TRBD1 aligns across 9 bases. Germline loops: CDR1 SGDLS, CDR2 YYNGEE. The CDR3 is 16 residues long. With V trimmed by 1 base and J by 3 bases, 7 bases remained unmatched. The CDR3: CASSVSRDRAYTEAFF. The CDR3 DNA reads TGTGCCAGCAGCGTAAGTAGGGACAGGGCTTACACTGAAGCTTTCTTT.

The chain combines TRBV19 with TRBJ1-2; D call uncertain. CDR3 size: 17 residues. V was trimmed by 5 bases and J by 0 bases, leaving 19 bases between them. From germline, CDR1 is LNHDA and CDR2 SQIVND (reference sequence). The DNA of the CDR3 is TGTGCCAGTAGTCTAAGCTCGTGGTTTGAGTCTAACTATGGCTACACCTTC. It specifies CASSLSSWFESNYGYTF. Full variable domain (remainder filled in from reference TRBV19 and TRBJ1-2): DGGITQSPKYLFRKEGQNVTLSCEQNLNHDAMYWYRQDPGQGLRLIYYSQIVNDFQKGDIAEGYSVSREKKESFPLTVTSAQKNPTAFYLCASSLSSWFESNYGYTFGSGTRLTVV.